This TCR beta chain was sequenced for a study of cytomegalovirus exposure and HLA in healthy donors (dated by TCRdb to about 2017). Concerning the study at large: An earlier analysis of about 530 of the donors reported 276 Gb of sequence data and 95 million to 120 million unique TCR beta sequences obtained from some 170 million T cells. An earlier analysis of roughly 600 of the donors used high-throughput TCR beta sequencing to judge whether each TCR beta V gene segment behaved as functional or pseudogenic. Using immunosequencing, the study profiled T cell repertoires from 550 to 750 subjects and related those repertoires to cytomegalovirus serostatus. The study aimed to test whether signatures of past pathogen exposure could be identified by cataloging public T cell receptors. The later analysis used no new phenotypic data to find candidate immune exposures, relying instead on TCR beta sequences and their occurrence across donors. Roughly 320 gigabases of sequencing data and tens of millions of unique TCR sequences made up an early release that covered 640 HLA-typed donors. A separate validation cohort of roughly 130 different subjects was used in addition to the approximately 610-subject first cohort. Several DR-DQ haplotypes were treated as single units for association and clustering because of strong linkage in the cohort. HLA typing covered class I and class II loci at four-digit resolution. Typing coverage differed by locus: A, B, C, DRB1 and DQB1 were typed in roughly 620-630 donors, DQA1 in about 550, DPA1 in around 580, and DPB1 in 472. To predict cytomegalovirus infection status, the study brought together high-throughput TCR immunosequencing, statistical association of individual TCRs with disease status, and machine learning. Genome-wide SNP genotypes for about 60% of the roughly 700 donors were used in a later genetic analysis, which treated that subset as a discovery cohort. Among the roughly 400 genotyped donors, around 81% belonged to the genetic ancestry cluster associated with self-reported Caucasian donors. Every discovery cohort repertoire had been produced on one sequencing platform. Donor age, sex, ethnicity and CMV serostatus were compiled together with the repertoire data. A later analysis re-examined previously published TCR beta repertoires from hundreds of donors and added high-resolution HLA genotyping to investigate patterns of TCR occurrence. Among under 450 genotyped donors of the cohort, an average of approximately 230,000 unique TCR beta nucleotide sequences were sequenced per donor, roughly 18% of them non-productive.

Concerning this clone itself: No cognate antigen has been identified for it. Base quality data are lacking; no much larger clone is found one base away.

Summary of the overall study and its limitations: Because the 87-base-pair reads could not distinguish some IMGT-functional V segments, including TRBV6-2 and TRBV6-3, those segments were excluded. Assigning TCR associations to individual alleles was difficult when HLA alleles, especially DR and DQ, strongly co-occurred. At a false discovery rate of 0.05, a later analysis linked 16,951 TCR beta sequences to specific HLA alleles. Presence/absence analyses assumed roughly uniform sequencing depth across donors, an assumption that may not hold. Most TCR sequences were observed very rarely across donors, whereas some public TCRs were present in many individuals. A group of highly shared sequence variants was considered likely to be a technical artifact of the sequencing pipeline. Only TCR beta chains were sequenced in this cohort, and the absence of alpha or paired-chain data limited detectable features. The study gave a list of around 170 TCR beta chains associated with cytomegalovirus. According to a later analysis, parvovirus B19, influenza, CMV and Epstein-Barr virus appeared linked to several top co-occurrence clusters. Three of the identified cytomegalovirus-associated TCR beta chains were confirmed in vitro to be specific for cytomegalovirus antigens. Correlated functional status among segregating V segments might be attributable to linkage disequilibrium, but an unknown experimental factor could not be ruled out. Because HLA typing was missing for some donors at each locus, association tests included only the typed subset. A later genetic analysis reported fewer N-insertions in productive TCRs among donors in an Asian-associated ancestry cluster than the approximately 700-donor mean. For the cohort, immune exposure information was limited to CMV serostatus. Broadly in line with IMGT annotations, most TCR beta V segments showed up in productive rearrangements about 90% or about 30% of the time in an earlier analysis of 587 of the donors. A further reported finding was that TCR beta sequences accurately predicted the HLA-A and HLA-B alleles for most subjects in the first cohort. In a later genetic analysis, a missense DCLRE1C variant was associated with V-gene and J-gene trimming of TCR beta chains, and the association was replicated in an independent cohort. The classifier was reported to diagnose cytomegalovirus status with high specificity and sensitivity in both the original and validation cohorts. In a later analysis, TCR association rates were found to vary across HLA loci, with the most associated TCRs seen for DRB1 alleles and the fewest for HLA-C alleles. It was suggested by the authors that the approach could potentially be generalized to other disease states and immunological phenotypes. In a later analysis, HLA-associated TCR beta chains showed more clonal expansion and lower generation probabilities than non-associated chains that were equally common. The earlier analysis of some 560 of the donors excluded 15 to 20 rarely observed V segments, including chromosome 9 orphons, because counts were too low. According to a later analysis, most CMV-associated TCR beta chains appeared to be HLA-restricted, and the HLA associations seemed to be driven largely by CMV exposure.

The germline V gene encodes CDR1 SEHNR and CDR2 FQNEAQ (reference sequence). The CDR3 spans 12 residues, from the cysteine through the phenylalanine. The DNA shown is the 36-base CDR3, in frame from base 1. The junction carries 14 bases between V and J, which are trimmed by 5 bases and 12 bases respectively. Library prep was done by the immunoSEQ multiplex PCR assay. For the multiplex PCR, a mixture combining 60 forward primers for TCR Vbeta segments and 13 reverse primers for TCR Jbeta segments was used. A multiplex PCR assay on genomic DNA amplified the CDR3 region of rearranged TCR beta genes. The amplified TCR beta libraries were sequenced on the Illumina HiSeq System as 87-base-pair reads. As for the authors' bioinformatics: In a later analysis, around 80 million unique TCR beta chains were counted across the 650 to 700 repertoires, and roughly 11 million of these chains were shared by at least two donors. To remove PCR and sequencing errors, raw reads were error-corrected and collapsed into unique sequences using a nearest-neighbor algorithm that merged closely related sequences. CDR3 sequences were aligned to IMGT reference sequences to assign V, D and J gene segments. Each retained sequence needed at least a six-nucleotide match to both a V gene segment and a J gene segment. A rearrangement counted as productive if the CDR3 had no stop codons and remained in frame with V and J, and every other rearrangement counted as non-productive. CDR3 was defined according to IMGT convention as the region running from the second conserved V-encoded cysteine to the conserved J-encoded phenylalanine. In an earlier analysis of roughly 580 of the donors, sequences lacking an unambiguous match to a single V gene segment were excluded. An earlier analysis of some 500 of the donors classified V segments as functional when productive rearrangements were above 56.7% and as segregating when the standard deviation between donors was above 5%. A statistical classification framework was developed to diagnose cytomegalovirus status using the catalog of TCR beta chain sequences. In a later analysis, TCR nucleotide sequences were compared against IMGT/GENE-DB human TR gene sequences so that V and J genes could be assigned. The TCRdist pipeline was used in a later analysis to assign CDR3 sequences and most-parsimonious VDJ recombination scenarios. In a later analysis, each TCR beta chain was defined by its CDR3 amino acid sequence together with its V-gene family, and reads without a unique V-gene family were excluded. As a way to deal with suspected cross-contamination and a sequencing artifact, a later analysis dropped roughly 600 nucleotide sequences that were highly shared and had low generation probability. For each public chain, a later analysis derived a clonal expansion index from normalized ranks of inferred template counts within each repertoire. In a later analysis, generation probabilities were computed using a VDJ recombination model fitted to out-of-frame rearrangements, and the results were checked against IGoR. A later analysis scored TCR-TCR, TCR-HLA and TCR-CMV co-occurrence with hypergeometric tests, applying a repertoire-size bias correction to TCR pairs. In a later analysis, false discovery rates were estimated by permuting HLA or CMV assignments 20 times. In a later analysis, co-occurring TCRs were grouped with DBSCAN, and TCRdist sequence similarity was added when clustering was performed within HLA-allele-positive subsets. Repertoires with fewer than 30,000 or more than 120,000 public chains were left out of co-occurrence clustering, as were about 5 repertoires with anomalous nucleotide sharing. The table was pulled from immuneACCESS by TCRdb, which kept in-frame rearrangements only. Such tables lose some clones; where checked, under half of the loss comes from unresolved V genes, and the rest has no known cause. V and J calls and clone size are given by that table; D and trimming were obtained from the DNA. This sample is represented by tens of thousands of clones; over 60% of them were singletons. Jointly, the top ten make up around 3.9% of the sample.

The cohort consisted of more than 650 healthy bone marrow donors. All cohort members were sampled while nominally healthy, although unrecorded immune exposures were likely present. The donor tested CMV seronegative, placing the donor among the roughly 350 seronegative members of the cohort. A peripheral blood sample was provided by each donor, and peripheral blood mononuclear cells were used for TCR beta sequencing. Genomic DNA was extracted from the blood cell samples with the Qiagen DNeasy Blood Extraction Kit. Sequenced sample: PBMCs. The sequence was collected from a man in his forties in good health and CMV-seronegative. The V and J genes are TRBV7-9 and TRBJ2-1; TRBD1 is possibly the D segment (5 matching bases). The CDR3 reads CASSQTATGQFF. In nucleotides, the sequence is TGTGCCAGCAGCCAGACAGCCACAGGGCAGTTCTTC.